This record looks at one T cell receptor beta chain sequence and its context. Its target is unknown. The V gene end was trimmed by 3 bases and the J gene end by 5 bases; junction bases not matched to a gene: 7. The CDR3 is 15 residues long. Germline V gene sequence: CDR1 SGHNT, CDR2 YYREEE (reference sequence). This specimen belongs to a study of PD-L1 blockade in urothelial cancer. Study context: When blood samples were assessed, the median T cell count was around 150,000.

Study observations and caveats: Durable benefit was linked to greater 3-week expansion of tumor-associated blood clones.

Time point of the sample: peripheral blood 6 weeks after treatment start. Only in-frame clones appear in the TCRdb table, and some are missing; sequencing was by immunoSEQ multiplex PCR. Of 45,000 to 60,000 clones listed, more than 70% are singletons. The source was PBMCs, collected around atezolizumab (anti-PD-L1) treatment. The source of this sequence is a man between 60 and 75 years old with urothelial cancer. V is TRBV5-4 and J is TRBJ1-2, with TRBD1 matching 10 bases. As DNA, the CDR3 is TGTGCCAGCAGCTCCCGGGACAGGGGAGGGTATGGCTACACCTTC. Translating gives CASSSRDRGGYGYTF.